The source of this TCR beta chain is a study of beta chain features in type 1 diabetes. Study as a whole: The patients were much like the healthy donors in age, gender and cell yields.

Cell sorting via CD45RO/CCR7/CD25/CD127/CD95/CD27 was performed to obtain CD4+ naive, central memory, regulatory and stem cell-like memory cells. Every isolated RNA sample was fully reverse transcribed, so sequencing captured expressed TCRB transcripts. The table came from immunoSEQ multiplex PCR; TCRdb's copy has only in-frame clones and leaves some out. The sample has around 450,000 clones; about 10% are singletons. CDR3 length: 12 residues. The germline CDR1 and CDR2 sequences are MNHEY and SMNVEV (reference sequence). The ends lost 3 bases at V and 9 bases at J; junction bases unmatched: 1. V and J are TRBV27 and TRBJ2-5; 10 bases are shared with TRBD1. This clonotype originated in a young woman in good health. Sequencing used naive CD4+ T cells from blood. This chain's CDR3 is CASSFGQGAQYF. CDR3 coding DNA: TGTGCCAGCAGTTTCGGACAGGGGGCCCAGTACTTC.